The T cell receptor beta chain described here comes from a study of T cell responses to AZD1222 COVID-19 vaccine. Study findings and constraints: Donor demographics were predominantly white British with a female majority; clonal diversity may be underestimated. Just a handful of AZD1222 recipients tested seropositive at baseline.

This CDR3 contains 13 residues. V was cut by 5 bases and J by 6 bases, with 11 bases left in between. The assay was immunoSEQ multiplex PCR, and TCRdb's table has in-frame clones only and misses some. This sample carries 150,000 to 200,000 clones, about 89% of them seen once, and the ten largest clones take approximately 1.3%. Second-dose recipients at about 4 or about 12 weeks were treated as one pooled group. With respect to this clone: Its antigen is not identified.

The TCR originated in an adult who received the AZD1222 COVID-19 vaccine. The chain combines TRBV12-3 or TRBV12-4 with TRBJ2-1; tentative D call: TRBD1 (5 bases). Sequenced material: peripheral blood, taken 28 days after the second AZD1222 dose. The CDR3 DNA is TGTGCCAGCAGTATCCAGGGCGTCAATGAGCAGTTCTTC. It specifies CASSIQGVNEQFF.